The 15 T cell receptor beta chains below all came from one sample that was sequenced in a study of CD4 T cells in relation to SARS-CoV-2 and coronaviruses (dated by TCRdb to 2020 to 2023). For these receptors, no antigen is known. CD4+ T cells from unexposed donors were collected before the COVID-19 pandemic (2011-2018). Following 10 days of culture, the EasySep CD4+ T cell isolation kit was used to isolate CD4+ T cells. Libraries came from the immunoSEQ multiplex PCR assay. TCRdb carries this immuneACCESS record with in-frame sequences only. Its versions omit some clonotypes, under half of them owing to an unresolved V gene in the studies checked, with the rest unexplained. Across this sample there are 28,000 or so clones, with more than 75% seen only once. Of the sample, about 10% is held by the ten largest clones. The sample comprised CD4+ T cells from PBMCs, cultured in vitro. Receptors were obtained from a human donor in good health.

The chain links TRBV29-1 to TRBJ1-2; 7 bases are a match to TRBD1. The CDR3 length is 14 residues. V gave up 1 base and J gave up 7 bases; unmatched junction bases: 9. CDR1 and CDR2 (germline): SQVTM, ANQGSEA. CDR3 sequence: CSVEVGTATFGYTF. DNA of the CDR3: TGCAGCGTTGAAGTAGGGACAGCGACTTTTGGCTACACCTTC.

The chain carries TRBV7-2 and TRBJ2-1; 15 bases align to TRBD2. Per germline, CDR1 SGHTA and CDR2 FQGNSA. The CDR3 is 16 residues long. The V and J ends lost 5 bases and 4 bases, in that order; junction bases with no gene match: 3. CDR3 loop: CASSHGTSGGYNEQFF. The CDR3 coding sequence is TGTGCCAGCAGCCACGGGACTAGCGGGGGGTACAATGAGCAGTTCTTC. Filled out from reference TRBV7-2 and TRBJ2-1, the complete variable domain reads GAGVSQSPSNKVTEKGKDVELRCDPISGHTALYWYRQSLGQGLEFLIYFQGNSAPDKSGLPSDRFSAERTGGSVSTLTIQRTQQEDSAVYLCASSHGTSGGYNEQFFGPGTRLTVL.

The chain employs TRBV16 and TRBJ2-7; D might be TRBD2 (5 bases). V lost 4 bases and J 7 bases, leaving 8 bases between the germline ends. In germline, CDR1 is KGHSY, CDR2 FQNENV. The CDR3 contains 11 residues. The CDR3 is CASSLEAEQYF. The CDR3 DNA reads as TGTGCCAGCAGCCTGGAGGCGGAGCAGTACTTC.

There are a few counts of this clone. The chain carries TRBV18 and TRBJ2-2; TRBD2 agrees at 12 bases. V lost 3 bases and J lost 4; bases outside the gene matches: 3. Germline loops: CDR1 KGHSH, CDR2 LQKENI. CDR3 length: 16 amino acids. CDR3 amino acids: CASSPTGLAGTGELFF. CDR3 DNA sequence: TGTGCCAGCTCACCCACGGGACTAGCGGGCACCGGGGAGCTGTTTTTT.

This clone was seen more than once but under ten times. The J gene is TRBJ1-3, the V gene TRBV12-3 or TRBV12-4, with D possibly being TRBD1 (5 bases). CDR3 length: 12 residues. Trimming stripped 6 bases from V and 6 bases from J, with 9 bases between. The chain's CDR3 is CASSPQENTIYF. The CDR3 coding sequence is TGTGCCAGCAGCCCACAGGAAAACACCATATATTTT.

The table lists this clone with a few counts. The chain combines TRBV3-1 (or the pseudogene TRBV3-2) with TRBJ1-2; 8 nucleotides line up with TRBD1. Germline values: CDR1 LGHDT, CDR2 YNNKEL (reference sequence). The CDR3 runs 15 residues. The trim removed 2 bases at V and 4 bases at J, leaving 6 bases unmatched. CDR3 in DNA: TGTGCCAGCAGCCAACCCGGGACAGGCTCCTATGGCTACACCTTC. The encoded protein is CASSQPGTGSYGYTF.

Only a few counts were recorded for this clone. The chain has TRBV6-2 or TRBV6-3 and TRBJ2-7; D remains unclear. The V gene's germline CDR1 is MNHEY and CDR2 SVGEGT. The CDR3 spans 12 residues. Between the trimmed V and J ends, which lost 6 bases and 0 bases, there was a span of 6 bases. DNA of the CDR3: TGTGCCAGCAGCTTCAGCTCCTACGAGCAGTACTTC. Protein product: CASSFSSYEQYF.

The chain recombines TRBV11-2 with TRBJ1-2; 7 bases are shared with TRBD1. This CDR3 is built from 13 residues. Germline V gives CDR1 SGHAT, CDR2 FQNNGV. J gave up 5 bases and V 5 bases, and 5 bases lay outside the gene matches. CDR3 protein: CASSPQTGYGYTF. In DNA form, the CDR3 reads TGTGCCAGCAGCCCGCAGACAGGGTATGGCTACACCTTC.

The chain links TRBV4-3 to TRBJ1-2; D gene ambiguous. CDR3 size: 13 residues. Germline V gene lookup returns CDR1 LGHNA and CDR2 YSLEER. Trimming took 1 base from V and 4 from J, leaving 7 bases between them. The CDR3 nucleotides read TGCGCCAGCAGCCAAGGACGGTCCTATGGCTACACCTTC. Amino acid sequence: CASSQGRSYGYTF.

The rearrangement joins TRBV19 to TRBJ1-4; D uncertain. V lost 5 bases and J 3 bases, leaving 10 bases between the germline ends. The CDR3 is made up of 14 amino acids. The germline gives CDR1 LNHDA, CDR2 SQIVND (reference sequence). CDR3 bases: TGTGCCAGTAGTCCCATTGGCGCTAATGAAAAACTGTTTTTT. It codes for CASSPIGANEKLFF. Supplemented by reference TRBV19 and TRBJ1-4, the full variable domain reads DGGITQSPKYLFRKEGQNVTLSCEQNLNHDAMYWYRQDPGQGLRLIYYSQIVNDFQKGDIAEGYSVSREKKESFPLTVTSAQKNPTAFYLCASSPIGANEKLFFGSGTQLSVL.

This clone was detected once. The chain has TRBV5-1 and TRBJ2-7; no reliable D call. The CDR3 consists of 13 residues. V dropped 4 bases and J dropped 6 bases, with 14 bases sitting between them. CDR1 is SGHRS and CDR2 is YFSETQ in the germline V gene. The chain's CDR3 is CASSRTSSGEQYF. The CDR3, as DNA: TGCGCCAGCAGCAGAACAAGTTCGGGCGAGCAGTACTTC. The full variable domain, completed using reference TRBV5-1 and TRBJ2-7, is KAGVTQTPRYLIKTRGQQVTLSCSPISGHRSVSWYQQTPGQGLQFLFEYFSETQRNKGNFPGRFSGRQFSNSRSEMNVSTLELGDSALYLCASSRTSSGEQYFGPGTRLTVT.

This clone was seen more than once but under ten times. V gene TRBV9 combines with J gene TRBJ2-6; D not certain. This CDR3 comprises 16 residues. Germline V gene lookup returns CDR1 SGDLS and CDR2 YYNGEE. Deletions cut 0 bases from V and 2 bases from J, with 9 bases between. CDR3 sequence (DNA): TGTGCCAGCAGCGTAGCTACGAATCCTGGGGCCAACGTCCTGACTTTC. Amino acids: CASSVATNPGANVLTF.

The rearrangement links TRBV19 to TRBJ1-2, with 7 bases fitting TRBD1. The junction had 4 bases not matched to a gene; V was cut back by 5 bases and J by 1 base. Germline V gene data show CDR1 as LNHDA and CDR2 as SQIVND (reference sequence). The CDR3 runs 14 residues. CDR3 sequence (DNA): TGTGCCAGTAGTCCAGGGGGAGGTAACTATGGCTACACCTTC. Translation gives CASSPGGGNYGYTF.

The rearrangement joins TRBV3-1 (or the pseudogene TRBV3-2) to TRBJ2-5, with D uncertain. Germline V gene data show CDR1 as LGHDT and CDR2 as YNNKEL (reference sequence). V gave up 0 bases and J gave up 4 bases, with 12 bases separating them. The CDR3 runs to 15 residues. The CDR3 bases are TGTGCCAGCAGCCAAGATACTGGGCCGGGAGAGACCCAGTACTTC. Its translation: CASSQDTGPGETQYF.

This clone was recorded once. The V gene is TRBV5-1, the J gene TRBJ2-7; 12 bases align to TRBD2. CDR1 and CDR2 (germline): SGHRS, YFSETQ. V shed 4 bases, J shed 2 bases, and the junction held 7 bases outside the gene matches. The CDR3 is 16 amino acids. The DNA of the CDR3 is TGCGCCAGCAGCCTCTCCCGGACTAGCGGGACCTACGAGCAGTACTTC. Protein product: CASSLSRTSGTYEQYF.